This TCR beta chain was captured in a study of T-cell memory formation after mild COVID-19. Trimming removed 6 bases from V and 4 bases from J, with 13 bases in between. CDR3 length equals 13 residues. Germline V gives CDR1 SQVTM, CDR2 ANQGSEA. From the 5' RACE reads, TCRdb called clonotypes with MiXCR, one entry per CDR3 protein. The table shows 350,000 to 500,000 distinct CDR3 sequences, with 20% to 30% occurring only once. The V and J genes are TRBV29-1 and TRBJ1-3; D remains unclear. The TCR was taken from an adult woman who had mild COVID-19 (a few samples of this study predate the infection). Cell type and time point are not known. The source material was PBMCs or a T cell subset sorted from them (not recorded which). The CDR3 reads CSVRAMGGNTIYF. DNA for the CDR3: TGCAGCGTACGGGCCATGGGGGGAAACACCATATATTTT.